The rows below give T cell receptor beta chains drawn from one sample of a study of T-cell reconstitution after alpha-beta-depleted transplantation in children. TCRdb reanalysed the PCR reads using MiXCR and keeps one entry per CDR3 protein. This sample carries 380,000 or so distinct CDR3 sequences, more than 10% of them seen once, and the ten largest clones take around 4.1%. The sample in question was PBMCs, obtained from the stem cell graft. The receptors stem from a human donor who donated a stem cell graft to a child with Fanconi anemia. Both conserved end residues are part of each CDR3. A D gene is named only where the DNA matches it firmly. Clone size, where shown, is once, few, many, or a class for clones that have expanded.

CDR3: CASSPSHIAGELFF
DNA: TGTGCCAGCAGTCCCAGCCATATCGCCGGGGAGCTGTTTTTT
length: 14
V: TRBV2
D: NA
size: many
J: TRBJ2-2

CDR3: CASSEHSSNQPQHF
DNA: TGTGCCAGCAGTGAACATAGTAGCAATCAGCCCCAGCATTTT
length: 14
V: TRBV6-1
D: NA
size: few
J: TRBJ1-5

CDR3: CASSFGGTTDTQYF
DNA: TGTGCCAGCAGTTTCGGGGGGACTACAGATACGCAGTATTTT
length: 14
V: TRBV28
D: TRBD2
size: many
J: TRBJ2-3

CDR3: CASSSGTGETEAFF
DNA: TGTGCCAGCAGCTCCGGGACAGGGGAGACTGAAGCTTTCTTT
length: 14
V: TRBV3-1
D: TRBD1
size: once
J: TRBJ1-1

CDR3: CSAREQGVETQYF
DNA: TGCAGTGCTAGAGAACAGGGGGTTGAGACCCAGTACTTC
length: 13
V: TRBV20-1
D: TRBD1
size: NA
J: TRBJ2-5

CDR3: CASSPTGGALQPQHF
DNA: TGTGCCAGCAGCCCTACAGGGGGCGCCTTACAGCCCCAGCATTTT
length: 15
V: TRBV3-1
D: TRBD1
size: NA
J: TRBJ1-5

CDR3: CASSLAGPRQETQYF
DNA: TGCGCCAGCAGCTTGGCGGGGCCCCGTCAAGAGACCCAGTACTTC
length: 15
V: TRBV5-1
D: NA
size: NA
J: TRBJ2-5

CDR3: CASSESGRERAQYF
DNA: TGTGCCAGCAGTGAATCCGGAAGGGAAAGGGCCCAGTACTTC
length: 14
V: TRBV25-1
D: NA
size: few
J: TRBJ2-5

CDR3: CAISESTENYGYTF
DNA: TGTGCCATCAGTGAGTCGACGGAGAACTATGGCTACACCTTC
length: 14
V: TRBV10-3
D: NA
size: few
J: TRBJ1-2

CDR3: CASSTSGAPLEPQHF
DNA: TGTGCCAGCAGCACATCGGGGGCCCCACTCGAACCCCAGCATTTT
length: 15
V: TRBV7-9
D: NA
size: few
J: TRBJ1-5

CDR3: CASSEFEPQETQYF
DNA: TGTGCCAGCAGTGAATTCGAGCCCCAAGAGACCCAGTACTTC
length: 14
V: TRBV25-1
D: NA
size: NA
J: TRBJ2-5

CDR3: CASRDSGGVTDTQYF
DNA: TGTGCCAGCAGAGATAGCGGGGGGGTTACAGATACGCAGTATTTT
length: 15
V: TRBV6-1
D: TRBD2
size: NA
J: TRBJ2-3

CDR3: CSVAFAGGTNTGELFF
DNA: TGCAGCGTCGCATTTGCGGGTGGGACAAACACCGGGGAGCTGTTTTTT
length: 16
V: TRBV29-1
D: NA
size: NA
J: TRBJ2-2

CDR3: CASRTTGYNEQFF
DNA: TGTGCCAGCAGAACTACAGGGTACAATGAGCAGTTCTTC
length: 13
V: TRBV27
D: NA
size: NA
J: TRBJ2-1

CDR3: CASSRTMTGRQFF
DNA: TGTGCCAGCAGCCGTACTATGACAGGGCGGCAGTTCTTC
length: 13
V: TRBV7-2
D: TRBD1
size: NA
J: TRBJ2-1

CDR3: CSATGTGGAFTEAFF
DNA: TGCAGTGCTACTGGGACAGGGGGCGCTTTCACTGAAGCTTTCTTT
length: 15
V: TRBV20-1
D: TRBD1
size: few
J: TRBJ1-1

CDR3: CASSAYMTSNTEAFF
DNA: TGTGCCAGCAGCGCGTACATGACCTCTAACACTGAAGCTTTCTTT
length: 15
V: TRBV9
D: NA
size: few
J: TRBJ1-1

CDR3: CASTGTVNSPLHF
DNA: TGTGCCAGTACCGGGACAGTCAATTCACCCCTCCACTTT
length: 13
V: TRBV6-6
D: TRBD1
size: many
J: TRBJ1-6

CDR3: CASSPDQPTDTQYF
DNA: TGTGCCAGCAGCCCCGACCAGCCCACAGATACGCAGTATTTT
length: 14
V: TRBV7-9
D: NA
size: few
J: TRBJ2-3

CDR3: CASSLVTTGSHEQFF
DNA: TGCGCCAGCAGCTTGGTCACGACAGGGTCCCATGAGCAGTTCTTC
length: 15
V: TRBV5-1
D: TRBD1
size: many
J: TRBJ2-1

CDR3: CASSQDLAEANEKLFF
DNA: TGTGCCAGCAGCCAAGATCTGGCCGAAGCTAATGAAAAACTGTTTTTT
length: 16
V: TRBV4-2
D: NA
size: few
J: TRBJ1-4

CDR3: CASSQDLSLYSNYGYTF
DNA: TGCGCCAGCAGCCAAGATCTAAGCCTTTACTCTAACTATGGCTACACCTTC
length: 17
V: TRBV4-3
D: NA
size: few
J: TRBJ1-2

CDR3: CATSRDITSSYNEQFF
DNA: TGTGCCACCAGCAGAGATATTACCAGCTCCTACAATGAGCAGTTCTTC
length: 16
V: TRBV15
D: NA
size: many
J: TRBJ2-1

CDR3: CASSPPSRGTDTQYF
DNA: TGTGCCAGCTCACCACCGTCCAGGGGAACAGATACGCAGTATTTT
length: 15
V: TRBV18
D: NA
size: NA
J: TRBJ2-3

CDR3: CSVGKTGDSVYGYTF
DNA: TGCAGCGTTGGAAAGACAGGGGATTCGGTTTATGGCTACACCTTC
length: 15
V: TRBV29-1
D: TRBD1
size: many
J: TRBJ1-2